This T cell receptor beta chain was sequenced for a study of identical twins. Study outcomes and limitations: High-abundance cord blood beta clonotypes had fewer insertions; memory repertoires showed none.

This clonotype was detected ten times or more. Its antigen is currently unknown. Template switching added a universal primer site, and cDNA bore unique molecular identifiers. TCRdb called the 5' RACE reads again in MiXCR, with one record for every CDR3 protein. The sample holds fewer than 550,000 distinct CDR3 sequences, nearly 15% seen once. The data also belong to a second study, concerning yellow fever vaccine responses in identical twins.

This receptor was obtained from a woman aged 18-29 years in good health. Sequenced sample: CD4+ T cells sorted from blood.

CDR3 nucleotide sequence: TGCAGCGCGGGACAGGGATATGGCTACACCTTC. Translating gives CSAGQGYGYTF. The rearrangement uses TRBV29-1 and TRBJ1-2, with 9 bases identical to TRBD1. J was trimmed by 5 bases and V by 7 bases; bases with no gene match: 2. CDR1 SQVTM and CDR2 ANQGSEA come from the germline V gene. This CDR3 is built from 11 residues. Full variable domain (outside the CDR3, taken from reference TRBV29-1 and TRBJ1-2): SAVISQKPSRDICQRGTSLTIQCQVDSQVTMMFWYRQQPGQSLTLIATANQGSEATYESGFVIDKFPISRPNLTFSTLTVSNMSPEDSSIYLCSAGQGYGYTFGSGTRLTVV.